The entry below describes one T cell receptor beta chain. This sample is part of a study of blood T cells in healthy people across ages. CDR1 DFQATT and CDR2 SNEGSKA come from the germline V gene (reference sequence). The CDR3 is 11 amino acids. PCR was performed a second time for 7 to 11 cycles using a sample-barcoded 5' primer and a J-beta primer mix. TCRdb called the 5' RACE reads again in MiXCR, with one record for every CDR3 protein. The profile shows fewer than 900,000 distinct CDR3 sequences, about 40% of them singletons. The sequencing sample was made of blood. The TCR comes from a woman aged 60-75 years in good health. V is TRBV20-1 and J is TRBJ2-2, with TRBD2 identical over 9 bases. The CDR3 spells CGSGSSGELFF. The CDR3 bases are TGCGGTAGCGGGAGTTCCGGGGAGCTGTTTTTT.